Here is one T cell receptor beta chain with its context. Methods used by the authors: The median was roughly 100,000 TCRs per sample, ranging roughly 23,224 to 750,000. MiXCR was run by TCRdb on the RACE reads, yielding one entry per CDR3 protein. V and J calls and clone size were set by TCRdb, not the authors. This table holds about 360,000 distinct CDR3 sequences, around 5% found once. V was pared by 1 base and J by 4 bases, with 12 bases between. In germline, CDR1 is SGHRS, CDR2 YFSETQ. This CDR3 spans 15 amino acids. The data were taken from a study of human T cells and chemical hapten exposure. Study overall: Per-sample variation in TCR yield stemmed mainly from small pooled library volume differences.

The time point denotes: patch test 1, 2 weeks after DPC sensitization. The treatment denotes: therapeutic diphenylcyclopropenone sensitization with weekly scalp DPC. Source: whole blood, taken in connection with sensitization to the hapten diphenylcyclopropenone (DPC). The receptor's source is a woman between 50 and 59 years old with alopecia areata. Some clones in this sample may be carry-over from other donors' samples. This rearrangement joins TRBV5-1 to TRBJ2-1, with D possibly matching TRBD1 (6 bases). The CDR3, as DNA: TGCGCCAGCAGCTTGAGTCAGGGGCCTTACAATGAGCAGTTCTTC. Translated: CASSLSQGPYNEQFF.